The 19 T cell receptor beta chains below all came from one sample that was sequenced in a study of CD8+ T cells in alopecia areata. Specified treatment: oral pan-JAK inhibitor, 5-10 mg twice daily. Isolated RNA was reverse transcribed into cDNA used as the sequencing template. Sequenced by immunoSEQ multiplex PCR; TCRdb stores in-frame clones only, minus some. The table records roughly 190,000 clones, more than 55% of them present only once. The sequences come from CD4+ T cells sorted from blood, collected at week 4, from a patient treated with tofacitinib. The receptors stem from a human donor with alopecia areata.

Worth noting for this clone: This CDR3 is also generated by other DNA sequences in the sample. CDR3 DNA: TGTGCCAGCAGCCGTGAGACCCAGTACTTC. Its translation is CASSRETQYF. The V call is TRBV2, the J call TRBJ2-5; D gene ambiguous. V was clipped by 6 bases and J by 5 bases, with 4 bases between them. There are 10 residues in the CDR3. CDR1 is SNHLY and CDR2 is FYNNEI in the germline V gene.

Turning to this clone: The germline gene is not matched at one end of the junction; a read error may be the cause. The rearrangement links TRBV7-7 to TRBJ2-3; tentatively, D is TRBD1 (6 bases). Germline CDR1 SSHAT, CDR2 FNYEAQ (reference sequence). The CDR3 is made up of 13 amino acids. CDR3 nucleotides: TGTGCTAGCAGCGCGGACAGTCCAGATACGCAGTATTTT. Amino acid sequence: CASSADSPDTQYF.

This clone is a singleton in its sample. The chain recombines TRBV29-1 with TRBJ2-2; D is tentatively TRBD1 or TRBD2 (7 bases each). The CDR3 is 11 residues long. V dropped 7 bases and J dropped 11 bases, with 14 bases sitting between them. Germline assignment: CDR1 SQVTM and CDR2 ANQGSEA. CDR3 nucleotides: TGCAGCGCAGGGGGGGACAGAGAGCTGTTTTTT. Residues: CSAGGDRELFF.

This clone was seen only once. The same CDR3 also results from other DNA sequences found in this sample. The J gene is TRBJ2-2, the V gene TRBV30; no clear D. Looked up from germline, CDR1 is GTSNPN and CDR2 is SVGIG (reference sequence). The germline V and J ends were trimmed by 0 bases and 6 bases, with 5 bases remaining between them. The length of the CDR3 is 12 residues. The chain's CDR3 is CAWSVRAGELFF. Here the CDR3 DNA reads TGTGCCTGGAGTGTAAGGGCCGGGGAGCTGTTTTTT.

The chain links TRBV7-9 to TRBJ2-7; D not certain. Deletions cut 5 bases from V and 6 bases from J, with 8 bases between. Germline CDR1 and CDR2: SEHNR and FQNEAQ (reference sequence). The CDR3 has 11 amino acids. The CDR3 DNA reads TGTGCCAGCAGCCGCCTGTCCGAGCAGTACTTC. It is translated as CASSRLSEQYF.

The chain combines TRBV15 with TRBJ1-2, with a weak D call TRBD1 (6 bases). Trimming shortened V by 1 base and J by 6 bases, and 12 bases separated the two germline ends. The CDR3 consists of 14 residues. The germline V gene encodes CDR1 LNHNV and CDR2 YYDKDF (reference sequence). In nucleotides, the CDR3 is TGTGCCACCAGCAGAGGAACAGGGATGGATGGCTACACCTTC. Translating it yields CATSRGTGMDGYTF.

The chain joins TRBV27 to TRBJ2-5, with D possibly being TRBD2 (5 bases). The germline CDR1 and CDR2 sequences are MNHEY and SMNVEV (reference sequence). The CDR3 is made up of 12 amino acids. Trimming shortened V by 2 bases and J by 4 bases, and 5 bases separated the two germline ends. The CDR3 nucleotides read TGTGCCAGCAGTTTAAGCGGAGAGACCCAGTACTTC. It is translated as CASSLSGETQYF.

J is TRBJ2-6 and V is TRBV14; maybe TRBD1 (5 bases). CDR1 and CDR2 (germline): SGHDN, FVKESK. The CDR3 spans 16 residues. The germline V and J ends were trimmed by 5 bases and 0 bases, with 11 bases remaining between them. Here the CDR3 reads CASSVRQSSGANVLTF. The CDR3 DNA reads TGTGCCAGCAGCGTCCGACAGAGCTCTGGGGCCAACGTCCTGACTTTC.

The chain uses TRBV7-9 and TRBJ1-1; no definite D call. V was clipped by 4 bases and J by 7 bases, with 13 bases between them. Germline lookup yields CDR1 SEHNR and CDR2 FQNEAQ (reference sequence). The CDR3 covers 13 residues. CDR3 DNA sequence: TGTGCCAGCAGCTCCAGTTCAGAGAATGAAGCTTTCTTT. Translating it yields CASSSSSENEAFF.

This rearrangement joins TRBV18 to TRBJ1-6; perhaps TRBD1 as D (5 bases). Trimming pared 4 bases from V and 5 bases from J, leaving 12 bases between. Germline-derived CDR1 and CDR2 are KGHSH and LQKENI. The CDR3 runs 15 residues. Here the CDR3 reads CASSLRDGHNSPLHF. The CDR3 region has the DNA TGTGCCAGCTCACTTCGGGACGGACATAATTCACCCCTCCACTTT.

This clone was found a few times. This sequence joins TRBV4-1 and TRBJ2-5; the match to TRBD2 covers 9 bases. Per the germline V gene, CDR1 is MGHRA and CDR2 is YSYEKL. The V segment lost 8 bases and the J segment 1 base; nucleotides outside the gene matches: 5. CDR3 length: 14 amino acids. This CDR3 reads CASGPGLAQETQYF. CDR3 bases: TGCGCCAGCGGACCGGGACTAGCCCAAGAGACCCAGTACTTC.

The V call is TRBV28, the J call TRBJ1-1; TRBD1 is a possible D gene (5 bases). This CDR3 has 12 residues. V lost 3 bases and J lost 11, with 13 bases in between. Germline-derived CDR1 and CDR2 are MDHEN and SYDVKM. For the CDR3, the DNA is TGTGCCAGCAGTTTCGGGGGAGGGGACGCTTTCTTT. Translated, it gives CASSFGGGDAFF.

CDR3 amino acids: CASSQDRGRPTSYNEQFF. In DNA form, the CDR3 reads TGTGCCAGCAGCCAAGATCGCGGCAGGCCGACCTCCTACAATGAGCAGTTCTTC. J is TRBJ2-1 and V is TRBV14; D is undetermined. CDR1 is SGHDN, CDR2 FVKESK, per germline. CDR3 length equals 18 residues. The ends were cut back, 0 bases at V and 0 bases at J, with 15 bases in the middle.

This clone was counted once. This rearrangement joins TRBV7-9 to TRBJ1-2; no clear D gene. CDR3 length: 13 residues. V lost 7 bases to trimming and J lost 4 bases, with 13 bases between them. Per germline, CDR1 SEHNR and CDR2 FQNEAQ (reference sequence). The CDR3 loop reads CASTTSGGYGYTF. CDR3 bases: TGTGCCAGCACCACCTCCGGCGGCTATGGCTACACCTTC.

The chain carries TRBV7-9 and TRBJ2-1; unclear D gene. Germline V gives CDR1 SEHNR, CDR2 FQNEAQ (reference sequence). The CDR3 extends over 13 amino acids. V was clipped by 7 bases and J by 0 bases, with 7 bases between them. The CDR3 spells CASTPGSYNEQFF. The CDR3, as DNA: TGTGCCAGCACACCTGGCTCCTACAATGAGCAGTTCTTC.

This clone was counted between two and nine times. J is TRBJ1-1 and V is TRBV29-1, with TRBD1 identical over 8 bases. The V and J ends lost 7 bases and 5 bases, in that order; junction bases with no gene match: 12. This CDR3 has 14 residues. From germline, CDR1 is SQVTM and CDR2 ANQGSEA. This CDR3 is CSDQSRTGSTEAFF. The CDR3, as DNA: TGCAGCGACCAATCCAGGACAGGGTCGACTGAAGCTTTCTTT.

V is TRBV29-1 and J is TRBJ2-7, with TRBD2 identical over 7 bases. Germline V gene lookup returns CDR1 SQVTM and CDR2 ANQGSEA. V gave up 1 base and J gave up 7 bases; unmatched junction bases: 4. The CDR3 covers 12 residues. CDR3 in amino acids: CSVEGIAGEQYF. Written as DNA, the CDR3 is TGCAGCGTTGAAGGGATAGCGGGTGAGCAGTACTTC.

This chain links TRBV30 with TRBJ2-7; TRBD2 matches 9 bases. There are 16 residues in the CDR3. Germline loops: CDR1 GTSNPN, CDR2 SVGIG (reference sequence). V lost 0 bases to trimming and J lost 2 bases; unmatched junction nucleotides: 8. CDR3 sequence (DNA): TGTGCCTGGAGTGTACGAGGGACTAGCTTAACCTACGAGCAGTACTTC. Translation: CAWSVRGTSLTYEQYF.

This sequence joins TRBV18 and TRBJ2-7; 9 bases agree with TRBD1. V trimming: 5 bases; J trimming: 4 bases; junction bases outside the gene matches: 9. Germline assignment: CDR1 KGHSH and CDR2 LQKENI. The CDR3 is 15 residues long. DNA of the CDR3: TGTGCCAGCTCAGCCCAGACAGGGGGTGGTTACGAGCAGTACTTC. Translated, it gives CASSAQTGGGYEQYF.